A selection of T cell receptor beta chains follows, all from one sample in a study of technical replicates of blood from several donors. Repertoires were generated with immunoSEQ multiplex PCR, while TCRdb's copy carries only in-frame clones and drops some. This table holds 65,000 to 95,000 clones, 93% found once. The sequenced sample consisted of T cells isolated from PBMCs. All receptors derive from a human donor in good health. Both conserved end residues are trimmed from each CDR3.

v_gene	j_gene	CDR3aa
TRBV18	TRBJ1-6	ASSPLGAHNSPLH
TRBV7-3	TRBJ2-2	ASSLLGGSGGELF
TRBV6-1	TRBJ1-2	ASSPTGTGRYGYT
TRBV27	TRBJ2-7	ASSFLRDSVEQY
TRBV7-6	TRBJ1-2	ASSFPGGYGYT
TRBV9	TRBJ1-2	ASSVVTGNYGYT
TRBV7-6	TRBJ1-1	ASSAVQGGMNTEAF
TRBV5-1	TRBJ2-3	ASSFGQGTDTQY
TRBV2	TRBJ2-7	ASKSGGSVEQY
TRBV6-4	TRBJ1-6	ASSDPRTGTPLSSYNSPLH
TRBV9	TRBJ2-7	ASSVTGGYEQY
TRBV5-1	TRBJ2-1	ASSLRDREFNEQF
TRBV9	TRBJ2-2	ASSVWGETGELF
TRBV29-1	TRBJ1-2	SVQRGDYGYT
TRBV28	TRBJ1-5	ASSETGTGAPSNQPQH
TRBV29-1	TRBJ2-1	SVELAGGIDGEQF
TRBV30	TRBJ1-2	AWSIGRAYGYT
TRBV5-1	TRBJ2-7	ASSFGSSYEQY